Following are 25 T cell receptor beta chains from one sample sequenced in a study of regulatory T cells in long-lasting Graves disease. Time point given: newly diagnosed GD, antithyroid drugs for less than 3 months. Extracted RNA from PBMCs served as the source of the TCR library. In building TCR beta libraries, iRepertoire HTBI primers were used together with Arm-PCR of CDR3 regions. One entry per CDR3 protein, called by TCRdb with MiXCR from the multiplex PCR reads. The sample shows roughly 440,000 distinct CDR3 sequences, 16% of them seen only once. This same sample was also part of a study on T cells in Graves' hyperthyroidism and ophthalmopathy.

The sequencing here drew on peripheral blood mononuclear cells (PBMCs), taken at new diagnosis, from a patient treated with antithyroid drugs. The receptor set was obtained from a woman under 30 with Graves disease.

This clonotype was seen ten or more times. The chain joins TRBV28 to TRBJ2-3; 10 bases match TRBD2. The J segment lost 2 bases and the V segment lost 2 bases, leaving 19 bases of the junction unmatched. In germline, CDR1 is MDHEN, CDR2 SYDVKM. The CDR3 totals 21 residues. CDR3 region: CASSLPRRLAGGRAPTDTQYF. The CDR3 DNA reads TGTGCCAGCAGTTTACCCCGCCGACTAGCGGGTGGGAGAGCGCCCACAGATACGCAGTATTTT.

The CDR3 DNA is TGTGCCAGCAGTGGGGCCAGGGCCGATTCCTACGAGCAGTACTTC. Protein sequence: CASSGARADSYEQYF. The chain uses TRBV6-1 and TRBJ2-7, with a possible D match to TRBD1 (5 bases). The CDR3 loop spans 15 amino acids. Per germline, CDR1 MNHNS and CDR2 SASEGT. V was cut by 4 bases and J by 1 base, with 14 bases left in between.

There are a few counts of this clonotype. The V and J genes are TRBV7-8 and TRBJ1-1; tentative D call: TRBD1 (6 bases). V was clipped by 0 bases and J by 5 bases, with 10 bases between them. Germline V lookup: CDR1 SGHVS, CDR2 FQNEAQ. This CDR3 has 14 residues. CDR3 loop: CASSLATGKTEAFF. Here the CDR3 DNA reads TGTGCCAGCAGCTTAGCAACAGGGAAAACTGAAGCTTTCTTT. Full variable domain (outside the CDR3, taken from reference TRBV7-8 and TRBJ1-1): GAGVSQSPRYKVAKRGQDVALRCDPISGHVSLFWYQQALGQGPEFLTYFQNEAQLDKSGLPSDRFFAERPEGSVSTLKIQRTQQEDSAVYLCASSLATGKTEAFFGQGTRLTVV.

This clonotype was seen repeatedly, ten times or more. This chain connects TRBV27 to TRBJ1-6; unclear D gene. The CDR3 covers 16 residues. Trimming cost V 6 bases and J 13 bases, with 25 bases left between them. The germline V gene has CDR1 MNHEY and CDR2 SMNVEV (reference sequence). CDR3 sequence reads: CASSPLERIPIGPLHF. Written as DNA, the CDR3 is TGTGCCAGCAGCCCCCTGGAGCGGATCCCAATTGGGCCCCTCCACTTT.

V gene TRBV5-1 combines with J gene TRBJ2-7, with D possibly called TRBD1 or TRBD2 (5 bases each). CDR1 SGHRS and CDR2 YFSETQ come from the germline V gene. V was cut by 4 bases and J by 2 bases, with 16 bases left in between. The CDR3 runs to 15 residues. The CDR3 region is CASSHRDLNPYEQYF. For the CDR3, the DNA is TGCGCCAGCAGCCACCGGGACCTGAATCCCTACGAGCAGTACTTC.

This clonotype has just a few counts. The gene calls are TRBV2 and TRBJ2-3; 10 nucleotides align to TRBD2. The CDR3 loop spans 16 amino acids. CDR1 and CDR2 from the germline V gene are SNHLY and FYNNEI. V shed 6 bases, J shed 1 base, and the junction held 7 bases outside the gene matches. The CDR3 loop reads CASRPGLAAGTDTQYF. The CDR3 nucleotides read TGTGCCAGCAGGCCCGGACTAGCGGCCGGCACAGATACGCAGTATTTT. Complete variable domain (other parts from reference TRBV2 and TRBJ2-3): EPEVTQTPSHQVTQMGQEVILRCVPISNHLYFYWYRQILGQKVEFLVSFYNNEISEKSEIFDDQFSVERPDGSNFTLKIRSTKLEDSAMYFCASRPGLAAGTDTQYFGPGTRLTVL.

This clonotype was detected many times. This chain uses TRBV7-2 with TRBJ2-3; the D is unclear. The germline V gene encodes CDR1 SGHTA and CDR2 FQGNSA. V dropped 0 bases and J dropped 0 bases, with 7 bases sitting between them. The CDR3 is 15 residues long. The CDR3 here is CASSLASVSTDTQYF. The CDR3, as DNA: TGTGCCAGCAGCTTAGCGTCGGTCAGCACAGATACGCAGTATTTT. The full variable domain, its missing parts supplied by reference TRBV7-2 and TRBJ2-3, is GAGVSQSPSNKVTEKGKDVELRCDPISGHTALYWYRQSLGQGLEFLIYFQGNSAPDKSGLPSDRFSAERTGGSVSTLTIQRTQQEDSAVYLCASSLASVSTDTQYFGPGTRLTVL.

The genes are TRBV14 and TRBJ2-5; either TRBD1 or TRBD2 may supply D (5 bases each). This CDR3 is built from 18 residues. Germline-derived CDR1 and CDR2 are SGHDN and FVKESK. The V end was cut by 1 base, the J end by 3 bases, with 21 bases between. CDR3 in DNA: TGTGCCAGCAGCCAAGGGGGCCGGACTGGACCCTGGGAAGAGACCCAGTACTTC. It codes for CASSQGGRTGPWEETQYF.

A few counts support this clonotype. The chain uses TRBV27 and TRBJ2-7; D may be TRBD1 (5 bases). Germline-derived CDR1 and CDR2 are MNHEY and SMNVEV (reference sequence). CDR3 length: 17 amino acids. Trimming shortened V by 5 bases and J by 0 bases, and 20 bases separated the two germline ends. The CDR3 loop is CASSPFRWGESSYEQYF. The CDR3 coding sequence is TGTGCCAGCAGTCCCTTCCGATGGGGCGAGAGCTCCTACGAGCAGTACTTC.

The CDR3: CASTRGQQYGYTF. CDR3 sequence (DNA): TGTGCCAGCACCAGGGGGCAACAATATGGCTACACCTTC. The rearrangement links TRBV2 to TRBJ1-2; TRBD1 matches 8 bases. V was clipped by 7 bases and J by 5 bases; unmatched bases: 6. The CDR3 length is 13 residues. Germline-derived CDR1 and CDR2 are SNHLY and FYNNEI.

This clonotype occurred many times. CDR3 sequence (DNA): TGTGCCAGCACCACAGGATCATACCCCTCCTACAATGAGCAGTTCTTC. As protein: CASTTGSYPSYNEQFF. V is TRBV28 and J is TRBJ2-1, with D possibly matching TRBD1 (5 bases). Germline assignment: CDR1 MDHEN and CDR2 SYDVKM. V gave up 7 bases and J gave up 0 bases, with 16 bases separating them. The CDR3 contains 16 residues.

This clonotype was counted ten times or more. The V gene is TRBV7-3, the J gene TRBJ2-1; 12 nucleotides agree with TRBD2. CDR3 length equals 16 residues. J gave up 4 bases and V 4 bases, and 5 bases lay outside the gene matches. Germline-derived CDR1 and CDR2 are SGHTA and FQGTGA. The CDR3 spells CASSSLAGGNYNEQFF. The CDR3 DNA is TGTGCCAGCAGCTCTCTAGCGGGAGGGAATTACAATGAGCAGTTCTTC.

This clonotype was observed many times. This chain joins TRBV9 and TRBJ2-5, with a tentative D call TRBD2 (6 bases). V lost 4 bases, J lost 2 bases, and 15 bases lay in between. The CDR3 extends over 15 amino acids. Germline CDR1 and CDR2: SGDLS and YYNGEE. CDR3 bases: TGTGCCAGCAGCCCGTCGTGGGGGGTTCAAGAGACCCAGTACTTC. Encoded protein: CASSPSWGVQETQYF.

At least ten counts were recorded for this clonotype. This chain joins TRBV25-1 and TRBJ2-1; 11 bases agree with TRBD2. The CDR3 length is 17 residues. Germline trimming cut 3 bases from V and 4 bases from J; bases unmatched to any gene: 8. Germline lookup yields CDR1 MGHDK and CDR2 SYGVNS. This CDR3 is CASSDHSGRASYNEQFF. In nucleotides, the CDR3 is TGTGCCAGCAGTGACCATAGCGGGAGGGCGAGTTACAATGAGCAGTTCTTC. Filled out from reference TRBV25-1 and TRBJ2-1, the complete variable domain reads EADIYQTPRYLVIGTGKKITLECSQTMGHDKMYWYQQDPGMELHLIHYSYGVNSTEKGDLSSESTVSRIRTEHFPLTLESARPSHTSQYLCASSDHSGRASYNEQFFGPGTRLTVL.

The V gene is TRBV4-2, the J gene TRBJ1-2; D is undetermined. V was clipped by 3 bases and J by 0 bases, with 14 bases between them. This CDR3 contains 16 residues. Germline CDR1 reads LGHNA; CDR2 reads YNFKEQ. CDR3 DNA: TGTGCCAGCAGCCAGCTCGACCCCGTCGCTAACTATGGCTACACCTTC. As protein: CASSQLDPVANYGYTF.

As for this clonotype: A clone one base away is much larger, so this may be a read error. This chain uses TRBV5-5 with TRBJ2-1; tentatively, D is TRBD1 (6 bases). CDR1 and CDR2 (germline): SGHKS, YYEKEE (reference sequence). Trimming removed 0 bases from V and 13 bases from J, with 26 bases in between. This CDR3 spans 17 amino acids. Here the CDR3 reads CASSLGSWGLVAETQFF. The DNA of the CDR3 is TGTGCCAGCAGCTTGGGTTCCTGGGGGCTAGTGGCTGAGACCCAGTTCTTC.

This clonotype was recorded at least ten times. This chain connects TRBV20-1 to TRBJ2-3; no firm D call. Trimming removed 6 bases from V and 5 bases from J, with 9 bases in between. Per germline, CDR1 DFQATT and CDR2 SNEGSKA (reference sequence). There are 11 residues in the CDR3. CDR3 coding DNA: TGCAGTGCGACTCCGAAAGATACGCAGTATTTT. It translates to CSATPKDTQYF.

This clonotype was observed a handful of times. This chain uses TRBV18 with TRBJ2-5; D gene uncertain. Looked up from germline, CDR1 is KGHSH and CDR2 is LQKENI. This CDR3 comprises 12 residues. Trimming took off 4 bases at V and 5 bases at J, with 8 bases between the two ends. The CDR3 nucleotides are TGTGCCAGCTCACAATTCAGGGAGACCCAGTACTTC. This translates into CASSQFRETQYF. Looking up the rest from reference TRBV18 and TRBJ2-5 gives the full variable domain: NAGVMQNPRHLVRRRGQEARLRCSPMKGHSHVYWYRQLPEEGLKFMVYLQKENIIDESGMPKERFSAEFPKEGPSILRIQQVVRGDSAAYFCASSQFRETQYFGPGTRLLVL.

This clonotype was seen ten or more times. The rearrangement joins TRBV7-3 to TRBJ2-1, with TRBD2 identical over 10 bases. The CDR3 runs to 15 residues. The ends lost 2 bases at V and 6 bases at J; junction bases unmatched: 4. Germline V lookup: CDR1 SGHTA, CDR2 FQGTGA. CDR3 region: CASSLLAGAGNEQFF. DNA for the CDR3: TGTGCCAGCAGCTTACTAGCGGGAGCGGGCAATGAGCAGTTCTTC.

This clonotype was picked up many times. V and J are TRBV28 and TRBJ2-2, with TRBD1 matching over 7 bases. This CDR3 region has 18 residues. CDR1 is MDHEN, CDR2 SYDVKM, per germline. J lost 0 bases, V lost 5 bases, and 12 bases had no gene match. CDR3 nucleotide sequence: TGTGCCAGCAGTCTGTTGACAGGGAGTACTGCGAACACCGGGGAGCTGTTTTTT. Translation gives CASSLLTGSTANTGELFF.

This clonotype was counted at least ten times. The chain joins TRBV30 to TRBJ1-1; D is possibly TRBD1 (5 bases). Germline CDR1 and CDR2: GTSNPN and SVGIG (reference sequence). V was shortened by 5 bases and J by 5 bases, with 12 bases between the two germline ends. This CDR3 has 12 amino acids. The CDR3 sequence: CAWSGRWTEAFF. In DNA form, the CDR3 reads TGTGCCTGGTCAGGGAGGTGGACTGAAGCTTTCTTT.

In its sample, this clonotype was seen a few times. The chain uses TRBV19 and TRBJ1-1; D uncertain. Germline V lookup: CDR1 LNHDA, CDR2 SQIVND (reference sequence). CDR3 length: 15 amino acids. Trimming left V 2 bases short and J 0 bases short, with 10 bases between. CDR3 coding DNA: TGTGCCAGTAGTATACCCAGACGTCTGAACACTGAAGCTTTCTTT. Translating gives CASSIPRRLNTEAFF. Full variable domain (rest looked up from reference TRBV19 and TRBJ1-1): DGGITQSPKYLFRKEGQNVTLSCEQNLNHDAMYWYRQDPGQGLRLIYYSQIVNDFQKGDIAEGYSVSREKKESFPLTVTSAQKNPTAFYLCASSIPRRLNTEAFFGQGTRLTVV.

The rearrangement joins TRBV6-1 to TRBJ1-6; 7 bases align to TRBD1. The CDR3 loop spans 14 amino acids. V shed 6 bases, J shed 4 bases, and the junction held 3 bases outside the gene matches. The germline V gene has CDR1 MNHNS and CDR2 SASEGT. As DNA, the CDR3 is TGTGCCAGCAGGGAACAGGGGTATAATTCACCCCTCCACTTT. As protein: CASREQGYNSPLHF.

In its sample, this clonotype was seen a few times. The gene calls are TRBV6-2 or TRBV6-3 and TRBJ2-3, with no clear D. V dropped 8 bases and J dropped 6 bases, with 15 bases sitting between them. CDR3 length equals 13 residues. From germline, CDR1 is MNHEY and CDR2 SVGEGT. The CDR3 sequence: CASGLLLVDTQYF. CDR3 bases: TGTGCCAGCGGCCTATTACTTGTGGATACGCAGTATTTT.

For this clonotype: A much larger clonotype is one base distant, so this may be a read error. CDR3 sequence reads: CASSQNGVQYF. The CDR3 coding sequence is TGTGCCAGCAGCCAAAACGGGGTGCAGTACTTC. This chain joins TRBV12-3 or TRBV12-4 and TRBJ2-3; perhaps TRBD2 as D (5 bases). The last part of the DNA fits TRBJ2-7 better; the J call may be wrong. This CDR3 region has 11 residues.